The 25 T cell receptor beta chains given below trace back to one sample, sequenced in a study of radiotherapy plus CTLA-4 blockade in lung cancer. Assay used: immunoSEQ multiplex PCR; TCRdb lists only in-frame clones, some missing. This table has about 38,000 clones, about 70% appearing once. The starting material was peripheral blood, obtained from a patient treated with radiotherapy plus ipilimumab. The receptors derive from a human donor with non-small cell lung cancer who had stable disease on radiotherapy plus ipilimumab.

The chain joins TRBV6-5 to TRBJ2-2, with 8 bases fitting TRBD1. The germline V gene has CDR1 MNHEY and CDR2 SVGAGI. Losses at the gene ends were 2 bases for V and 4 bases for J; bases not matched to a gene: 3. The CDR3 has 15 amino acids. The CDR3 region has the DNA TGTGCCAGCAGTTACAGCCAGGGGGCCACCGGGGAGCTGTTTTTT. As protein: CASSYSQGATGELFF.

This clone showed up just once. The chain joins TRBV4-3 to TRBJ1-2; 10 nucleotides match TRBD1. There are 17 residues in the CDR3. J was trimmed by 2 bases and V by 4 bases; bases with no gene match: 10. From germline, CDR1 is LGHNA and CDR2 YSLEER. In DNA form, the CDR3 reads TGCGCCAGCAGCCCTACCAGTTGGACAGGGGGAAACTATGGCTACACCTTC. It is translated as CASSPTSWTGGNYGYTF.

The CDR3 is CASSQGTNEKLFF. The CDR3 bases are TGTGCCAGCAGCCAGGGAACTAATGAAAAACTGTTTTTT. This rearrangement joins TRBV7-8 to TRBJ1-4; tentative D call: TRBD1 (5 bases). Germline assignment: CDR1 SGHVS and CDR2 FQNEAQ. The CDR3 totals 13 residues. The V and J ends lost 5 bases and 1 base respectively, with 5 bases between them.

The table lists this clone with a count of one. The rearrangement links TRBV27 to TRBJ1-4; weak D call: TRBD1 (5 bases). The CDR3 contains 16 residues. CDR1 is MNHEY and CDR2 is SMNVEV in the germline V gene (reference sequence). V gave up 4 bases and J gave up 6 bases, with 18 bases separating them. The CDR3 coding sequence is TGTGCCAGCAGTTCGCTGTCGGCCCTCAGGGATGAAAAACTGTTTTTT. Translation: CASSSLSALRDEKLFF.

In its sample, this clone was seen a few times. The rearrangement links TRBV7-2 to TRBJ1-1; unclear D gene. The V gene's germline CDR1 is SGHTA and CDR2 FQGNSA. The CDR3 extends over 13 amino acids. Trimming cost V 3 bases and J 5 bases, with 10 bases left between them. CDR3 nucleotide sequence: TGTGCCAGCAGCTTCCGGATAAGGACTGAAGCTTTCTTT. This encodes CASSFRIRTEAFF.

About this clone: A junction boundary mismatches the germline segment, possibly from a read error. This chain links TRBV4-1 with TRBJ2-1; TRBD2 agrees at 11 bases. Germline V gives CDR1 MGHRA, CDR2 YSYEKL. The CDR3 extends over 17 amino acids. The CDR3 reads CAGSLRTSGSSYNEQFF. CDR3 DNA sequence: TGCGCCGGCAGCTTGCGGACTAGCGGGTCATCCTATAATGAGCAGTTCTTC.

The chain joins TRBV19 to TRBJ1-1; D gene ambiguous. The germline V gene encodes CDR1 LNHDA and CDR2 SQIVND (reference sequence). V lost 3 bases and J 6 bases, leaving 20 bases between the germline ends. The CDR3 spans 16 residues. In DNA form, the CDR3 reads TGTGCCAGTAGTATCGTGTCGGGGATCGGGCGTCCTGAAGCTTTCTTT. This sequence encodes CASSIVSGIGRPEAFF.

The chain links TRBV9 to TRBJ1-1; D gene unclear. The CDR3 extends over 14 amino acids. CDR1 SGDLS and CDR2 YYNGEE come from the germline V gene. V shed 4 bases and J shed 5 bases, with 15 bases lying between them. CDR3 sequence: CASSPVVLATEAFF. The CDR3 coding sequence is TGTGCCAGCAGCCCAGTAGTTCTGGCGACTGAAGCTTTCTTT.

The genes are TRBV27 and TRBJ2-3, with D maybe TRBD1 (6 bases). The germline V and J ends were trimmed by 5 bases and 5 bases, with 11 bases remaining between them. Looked up from germline, CDR1 is MNHEY and CDR2 is SMNVEV (reference sequence). The CDR3 sequence is 13 residues long. CDR3 DNA: TGTGCCAGCAGTCCCCGACAGGTAGATACGCAGTATTTT. Translating it yields CASSPRQVDTQYF.

This clone has just a few counts. The chain joins TRBV28 to TRBJ2-1, with TRBD2 matching over 15 bases. Losses at the gene ends were 8 bases for V and 0 bases for J; bases not matched to a gene: 5. The CDR3 spans 17 residues. Looked up from germline, CDR1 is MDHEN and CDR2 is SYDVKM. The CDR3 sequence is CASWTSGGVSSYNEQFF. As DNA, the CDR3 is TGTGCCAGCTGGACTAGCGGGGGGGTCAGCTCCTACAATGAGCAGTTCTTC.

In this sample, this clone turned up a few times. The DNA of the CDR3 is TGTGCCAGCAGGAAACCAGGGGGGCTTAACACTGAAGCTTTCTTT. Translation gives CASRKPGGLNTEAFF. The rearrangement joins TRBV5-4 to TRBJ1-1; 7 bases line up with TRBD1. Per the germline V gene, CDR1 is SGHNT and CDR2 is YYREEE (reference sequence). V lost 5 bases to trimming and J lost 2 bases; unmatched junction nucleotides: 9. The CDR3 runs 15 residues.

Judged by abundance, this clone is medium-sized. The chain employs TRBV10-3 and TRBJ2-6; D is undetermined. The CDR3 consists of 18 residues. V lost 0 bases, J lost 0 bases, and 12 bases lay in between. In germline, CDR1 is ENHRY, CDR2 SYGVKD. In DNA form, the CDR3 reads TGTGCCATCAGTGAGTCTCGGGCCCCTAGCTCTGGGGCCAACGTCCTGACTTTC. It yields the protein CAISESRAPSSGANVLTF.

The CDR3 here is CASSFPGQGNTGELFF. The CDR3 region has the DNA TGTGCCAGCAGCTTCCCGGGACAGGGTAACACCGGGGAGCTGTTTTTT. This chain joins TRBV5-4 and TRBJ2-2; 9 bases line up with TRBD1. This CDR3 comprises 16 residues. Germline values: CDR1 SGHNT, CDR2 YYREEE (reference sequence). Trimming took 2 bases from V and 2 from J; bases not matched to a gene: 4. Variable domain in full (rest from reference TRBV5-4 and TRBJ2-2): ETGVTQSPTHLIKTRGQQVTLRCSSQSGHNTVSWYQQALGQGPQFIFQYYREEENGRGNFPPRFSGLQFPNYSSELNVNALELDDSALYLCASSFPGQGNTGELFFGEGSRLTVL.

On this clone: Other DNA sequences of this sample code for an identical CDR3. This chain joins TRBV5-1 and TRBJ1-2, with 9 positions matching TRBD1. The CDR3 length is 13 residues. J was trimmed by 6 bases and V by 4 bases; bases with no gene match: 4. The germline V gene encodes CDR1 SGHRS and CDR2 YFSETQ. The CDR3 is CASSLQGADGYTF. The CDR3 DNA sequence: TGCGCCAGCAGCCTACAGGGGGCGGATGGCTACACCTTC.

This chain joins TRBV7-3 and TRBJ2-2, with 8 bases lining up with TRBD2. The length of the CDR3 is 15 residues. With 5 bases clipped from V and 6 bases from J, the junction kept 8 bases outside the gene matches. Germline V gene sequence: CDR1 SGHTA, CDR2 FQGTGA. CDR3 in amino acids: CASSNQRGRAGELFF. CDR3 DNA sequence: TGTGCCAGCAGCAACCAGCGGGGGCGGGCCGGGGAGCTGTTTTTT.

The gene calls are TRBV7-8 and TRBJ1-3; TRBD1 matches at 7 bases. The V gene's germline CDR1 is SGHVS and CDR2 FQNEAQ. CDR3 length: 14 amino acids. V lost 2 bases, J lost 2 bases, and 0 bases stayed unmatched. CDR3 amino acids: CASSLTGAGNTIYF. The DNA of the CDR3 is TGTGCCAGCAGCTTAACAGGGGCTGGAAACACCATATATTTT.

The V and J genes are TRBV7-3 and TRBJ2-1, with 10 positions matching TRBD1. CDR1 and CDR2 from the germline V gene are SGHTA and FQGTGA. The V gene end was trimmed by 5 bases and the J gene end by 9 bases; junction bases not matched to a gene: 7. The CDR3 consists of 14 residues. CDR3 residues: CASSRTGTGVEQFF. CDR3 nucleotides: TGTGCCAGCAGCCGCACCGGGACAGGGGTTGAGCAGTTCTTC. The entire variable domain, with the rest obtained from reference TRBV7-3 and TRBJ2-1, is as follows: GAGVSQTPSNKVTEKGKYVELRCDPISGHTALYWYRQSLGQGPEFLIYFQGTGAADDSGLPNDRFFAVRPEGSVSTLKIQRTERGDSAVYLCASSRTGTGVEQFFGPGTRLTVL.

J is TRBJ1-2 and V is TRBV7-9; 9 nucleotides line up with TRBD1. Germline-derived CDR1 and CDR2 are SEHNR and FQNEAQ (reference sequence). With V trimmed by 5 bases and J by 4 bases, 5 bases remained unmatched. The CDR3 contains 14 residues. The CDR3 is CASSPGTGLYGYTF. CDR3 coding DNA: TGTGCCAGCAGCCCCGGGACAGGGCTCTATGGCTACACCTTC.

This sequence joins TRBV6-6 and TRBJ2-7; 8 positions agree with TRBD1. The CDR3 is made up of 16 amino acids. Germline V gene data show CDR1 as MNHNY and CDR2 as SVGAGI (reference sequence). J was trimmed by 7 bases and V by 0 bases; bases with no gene match: 11. The CDR3 reads CASSYSSWQGAGEQYV. The CDR3 DNA follows: TGTGCCAGCAGTTACTCGAGTTGGCAGGGGGCTGGTGAGCAGTACGTC.

V and J are TRBV5-1 and TRBJ2-1; D gene unclear. CDR1 and CDR2 (germline): SGHRS, YFSETQ. V was trimmed by 0 bases and J by 8 bases, leaving 15 bases between them. The CDR3 has 15 residues. The CDR3 reads CASSLGAAFSDEQFF. The CDR3 region has the DNA TGCGCCAGCAGCTTGGGGGCAGCTTTCAGTGATGAGCAGTTCTTC.

This sequence joins TRBV5-1 and TRBJ2-1; 8 bases align to TRBD1. Germline V gives CDR1 SGHRS, CDR2 YFSETQ. This CDR3 has 16 amino acids. The V segment lost 2 bases and the J segment 8 bases; nucleotides outside the gene matches: 12. CDR3 protein: CASSFLPGGEWDEQFF. The CDR3 nucleotides read TGCGCCAGCAGCTTTCTTCCAGGGGGCGAGTGGGATGAGCAGTTCTTC.

The V gene is TRBV29-1, the J gene TRBJ2-1; tentatively, D is TRBD2 (6 bases). This CDR3 is 15 amino acids long. Germline V lookup: CDR1 SQVTM, CDR2 ANQGSEA. V gave up 7 bases and J gave up 4 bases, with 20 bases separating them. Written as DNA, the CDR3 is TGCAGCGCCCCTGGGGGGAAGGGAGGTTACAATGAGCAGTTCTTC. Its translation is CSAPGGKGGYNEQFF.

This CDR3 reads CASSVGQGARDSPLHF. In nucleotides, the CDR3 is TGTGCCAGCAGCGTAGGACAGGGGGCTCGGGATTCACCCCTCCACTTT. This rearrangement joins TRBV9 to TRBJ1-6, with 10 positions matching TRBD1. The CDR3 extends over 16 amino acids. The V segment lost 0 bases and the J segment 8 bases; nucleotides outside the gene matches: 5. Germline CDR1 and CDR2: SGDLS and YYNGEE.

V usage is TRBV5-1 and J usage is TRBJ2-3; possible D gene TRBD2, 5 bases. The CDR3 spans 15 residues. Germline V gives CDR1 SGHRS, CDR2 YFSETQ. V gave up 0 bases and J gave up 0 bases, with 8 bases separating them. The CDR3, as DNA: TGCGCCAGCAGCTTGGGAGGGAAAAGCACAGATACGCAGTATTTT. Protein sequence: CASSLGGKSTDTQYF.

The chain has TRBV4-1 and TRBJ1-6; tentatively, D is TRBD1 (5 bases). V shed 2 bases and J shed 1 base, with 15 bases lying between them. Germline CDR1 and CDR2: MGHRA and YSYEKL. The CDR3 has 18 residues. This CDR3 is CASSQPLDSRSYNSPLHF. The CDR3 bases are TGCGCCAGCAGCCAACCTCTAGACAGTAGGTCCTATAATTCACCCCTCCACTTT.